This TCR beta chain was recovered during a study of shared clonotypes between healthy human individuals. Findings of the study overall: Naive CD4 clonotypes overlapped across a handful of donors at around 4.8%. Across subsets, estimated richness was generally greater for naive than for memory populations.

Using immunoSEQ multiplex PCR, the repertoire was profiled, and TCRdb retains in-frame clones only, with some absent. The data contain about a million clones, approximately 80% of them singletons. Per the germline V gene, CDR1 is KGHSH and CDR2 is LQKENI. The V gene lost 5 bases and the J gene lost 3 bases, with 21 bases spanning the gap. This CDR3 contains 17 residues. Concerning this clone: No antigen is known for it.

The genes are TRBV18 and TRBJ2-3; a possible D gene is TRBD2 (6 bases). The sequence came from a young man in good health. Some clones in this sample may be carry-over from other donors' samples. The material sequenced was memory CD4+ T cells from PBMCs. Described subset: CD45RA-negative fraction. CDR3: CASSAGQGSLGTDTQYF. CDR3 coding DNA: TGTGCCAGCTCAGCGGGGCAGGGCTCGTTGGGGACAGATACGCAGTATTTT.